This TCR beta chain comes out of a study of a mutant IDH1 vaccine in newly diagnosed glioma. General observations from the study: It seemed that pseudoprogression was not linked to changes in the top peripheral T cell clonotypes.

The CDR3 runs 16 residues. V lost 2 bases to trimming and J lost 0 bases, with 13 bases between them. CDR1 is MNHEY and CDR2 is SVGAGI in the germline V gene. Profiling relied on immunoSEQ multiplex PCR, and the TCRdb table lists in-frame clones only, not all of them. This table holds tens of thousands of clones, about 89% found once. Points on this clone: The antigen is unknown.

Time point defined: week 23, last vaccination. Vaccine doses each comprised 300 ug of mutant IDH1 20-mer peptide, with topical imiquimod. Sequenced material: PBMCs, taken from a glioma patient whose treatment included an IDH1 peptide vaccine. This clonotype was obtained from a man aged 35 to 55 with glioma. The V call is TRBV6-5, the J call TRBJ1-1; D possibly corresponds to TRBD1 (5 bases). CDR3 region: CASSYRTTDMNTEAFF. In DNA form, the CDR3 reads TGTGCCAGCAGTTACCGAACGACAGATATGAACACTGAAGCTTTCTTT.